These 19 T cell receptor beta chains came from one sample sequenced in a study of T-cell reconstitution after alpha-beta-depleted transplantation in children (dated by TCRdb to 2015 to 2016). What this sample's treatment or condition label stands for: allogeneic hematopoietic cell transplantation with graft depleted of TCRalphabeta T cells and CD19 B cells. Library preparation was by PCR. The run used an Illumina HiSeq 2500. To normalize quantification of the TCRbeta repertoire, the TCR libraries were built with molecular barcoding that relied on unique molecular identifiers. In-frame beta chains were kept once TCRdb had trimmed the public reads at Q25 with fastp and called clones with MiXCR. CDR3 protein sequences are deduplicated, and each keeps its most common genes and DNA. This sample is represented by approximately 1,000,000 distinct CDR3 sequences; 25% to 30% of them were singletons. Over 25% of the sample belongs to the ten largest clones.

The sequences come from PBMCs, mostly from graft donor cells, collected 360 days after TCRalphabeta/CD19-depleted stem cell transplant. The receptors come from a boy less than two years old who had a stem cell transplant for SCID, so the T cells may come from the graft donor.

The rearrangement links TRBV5-1 to TRBJ2-1, with D possibly being TRBD2 (6 bases). Trimming left V 4 bases short and J 13 bases short, with 15 bases between. CDR3 size: 12 residues. Germline CDR1 and CDR2: SGHRS and YFSETQ. This chain's CDR3 is CASSPMTSSQFF. CDR3 nucleotides: TGCGCCAGCAGCCCAATGACTAGTTCCCAGTTCTTC.

This clonotype was observed a few times. The rearrangement uses TRBV7-8 and TRBJ2-3; possibly TRBD2 for D (6 bases). The CDR3 sequence is 16 residues long. Germline-derived CDR1 and CDR2 are SGHVS and FQNEAQ. The ends were cut back, 5 bases at V and 0 bases at J, with 15 bases in the middle. The CDR3 reads CASSPRDFYSTDTQYF. The CDR3 bases are TGTGCCAGCAGCCCCCGGGACTTTTATAGCACAGATACGCAGTATTTT. Full variable domain (rest looked up from reference TRBV7-8 and TRBJ2-3): GAGVSQSPRYKVAKRGQDVALRCDPISGHVSLFWYQQALGQGPEFLTYFQNEAQLDKSGLPSDRFFAERPEGSVSTLKIQRTQQEDSAVYLCASSPRDFYSTDTQYFGPGTRLTVL.

A few counts support this clonotype. The chain uses TRBV7-9 and TRBJ2-5; 12 bases are a match to TRBD1. Germline V gives CDR1 SEHNR, CDR2 FQNEAQ (reference sequence). The CDR3 is made up of 15 amino acids. V shed 5 bases, J shed 1 base, and the junction held 2 bases outside the gene matches. The CDR3 protein is CASSPGQGAQETQYF. The CDR3 coding sequence is TGTGCCAGCAGCCCGGGACAGGGGGCCCAAGAGACCCAGTACTTC.

This clonotype was detected only a few times. The chain uses TRBV5-1 and TRBJ2-1, with TRBD2 matching 8 bases. The CDR3 loop spans 15 amino acids. Per the germline V gene, CDR1 is SGHRS and CDR2 is YFSETQ. V lost 5 bases and J lost 6; bases outside the gene matches: 10. This chain's CDR3 is CASSQTGGPGNEQFF. CDR3 nucleotide sequence: TGCGCCAGCAGTCAGACGGGGGGGCCCGGCAATGAGCAGTTCTTC. Supplemented by reference TRBV5-1 and TRBJ2-1, the full variable domain reads KAGVTQTPRYLIKTRGQQVTLSCSPISGHRSVSWYQQTPGQGLQFLFEYFSETQRNKGNFPGRFSGRQFSNSRSEMNVSTLELGDSALYLCASSQTGGPGNEQFFGPGTRLTVL.

The chain couples TRBV20-1 to TRBJ2-7; D unresolved. The germline CDR1 and CDR2 sequences are DFQATT and SNEGSKA (reference sequence). Between the trimmed V and J ends, which lost 3 bases and 4 bases, there was a span of 16 bases. This CDR3 has 14 amino acids. CDR3 in amino acids: CSASQVTSLYEQYF. DNA of the CDR3: TGCAGTGCTAGTCAAGTAACTTCTTTATACGAGCAGTACTTC.

The gene calls are TRBV18 and TRBJ2-1; D unresolved. The V end was cut by 3 bases, the J end by 0 bases, with 9 bases between. CDR3 length: 15 amino acids. CDR1 is KGHSH, CDR2 LQKENI, per germline. The CDR3 spells CASSPLVVSYNEQFF. The CDR3 region has the DNA TGTGCCAGCTCACCGCTAGTAGTCTCCTACAATGAGCAGTTCTTC.

This rearrangement joins TRBV29-1 to TRBJ2-1, with 7 bases lining up with TRBD1. V was pared by 3 bases and J by 12 bases, with 5 bases of the junction left unmatched. Germline V gives CDR1 SQVTM, CDR2 ANQGSEA. The CDR3 is made up of 11 amino acids. CDR3: CSVDSGTAQFF. In DNA form, the CDR3 reads TGCAGCGTTGATTCCGGGACAGCGCAGTTCTTC.

The chain has TRBV29-1 and TRBJ2-5; 7 bases are shared with TRBD2. The length of the CDR3 is 16 residues. V lost 5 bases to trimming and J lost 2 bases; unmatched junction nucleotides: 14. Germline assignment: CDR1 SQVTM and CDR2 ANQGSEA. The CDR3 sequence: CSVRGAGTKLQETQYF. In DNA, the CDR3 is TGCAGCGTTAGGGGAGCGGGGACCAAACTTCAAGAGACCCAGTACTTC. The full variable domain, rest sourced from reference TRBV29-1 and TRBJ2-5, is SAVISQKPSRDICQRGTSLTIQCQVDSQVTMMFWYRQQPGQSLTLIATANQGSEATYESGFVIDKFPISRPNLTFSTLTVSNMSPEDSSIYLCSVRGAGTKLQETQYFGPGTRLLVL.

CDR3 DNA sequence: TGCAGTGCTCCCCAGGGCCTCCTGAACACTGAAGCTTTCTTT. Translation gives CSAPQGLLNTEAFF. The genes are TRBV20-1 and TRBJ1-1; D perhaps matches TRBD1 (5 bases). CDR3 length equals 14 residues. In germline, CDR1 is DFQATT, CDR2 SNEGSKA (reference sequence). V gave up 5 bases and J gave up 0 bases, with 13 bases separating them.

This clonotype was seen many times. The chain is built from TRBV9 and TRBJ1-1; TRBD1 is a possible D gene (6 bases). Trimming removed 3 bases from V and 1 base from J, with 22 bases in between. Germline CDR1 and CDR2: SGDLS and YYNGEE. The CDR3 consists of 18 residues. The CDR3 loop reads CASSGRQEVGYRNTEAFF. CDR3 nucleotide sequence: TGTGCCAGCAGCGGAAGACAGGAAGTGGGTTACAGGAACACTGAAGCTTTCTTT.

This clonotype came up a few times. The chain carries TRBV10-3 and TRBJ2-1; 9 bases match TRBD2. In germline, CDR1 is ENHRY, CDR2 SYGVKD. The CDR3 covers 15 residues. Unmatched junction bases numbered 5, after V lost 6 bases and J lost 2 bases. This CDR3 reads CAISILAGTYNEQFF. CDR3 DNA: TGTGCCATCAGCATACTAGCGGGCACCTACAATGAGCAGTTCTTC.

The chain employs TRBV12-5 and TRBJ2-1; D unclear. The germline V gene has CDR1 LGHNT and CDR2 FRNRAP. The CDR3 contains 16 residues. Deletions cut 2 bases from V and 0 bases from J, with 11 bases between. This CDR3 reads CASGLNAKSSYNEQFF. The CDR3 DNA sequence: TGTGCTAGTGGTTTGAATGCCAAGAGCTCCTACAATGAGCAGTTCTTC.

V is TRBV5-6 and J is TRBJ2-7, with D unresolved. Per the germline V gene, CDR1 is SGHDT and CDR2 is YYEEEE. The V end was cut by 2 bases, the J end by 8 bases, with 11 bases between. This CDR3 contains 12 residues. CDR3 loop: CASSFDPAQQYF. DNA of the CDR3: TGTGCCAGCAGCTTCGACCCGGCACAGCAGTACTTC.

This clonotype was seen a few times. The genes are TRBV20-1 and TRBJ2-1; 9 nucleotides align to TRBD2. Germline V CDR1 and CDR2: DFQATT, SNEGSKA (reference sequence). There are 14 residues in the CDR3. Losses at the gene ends were 5 bases for V and 3 bases for J; bases not matched to a gene: 5. The CDR3 loop is CSAVSGGIYNEQFF. CDR3 nucleotide sequence: TGCAGTGCTGTTAGCGGGGGCATCTACAATGAGCAGTTCTTC.

This clonotype has more than one count but fewer than ten. The chain couples TRBV2 to TRBJ2-7; 9 bases are shared with TRBD1. The CDR3 has 16 residues. J lost 4 bases, V lost 3 bases, and 10 bases had no gene match. Germline values: CDR1 SNHLY, CDR2 FYNNEI. CDR3 sequence: CASSDMGGGQGYEQYF. CDR3 nucleotide sequence: TGTGCCAGCAGTGACATGGGCGGAGGACAGGGGTACGAGCAGTACTTC.

The CDR3 DNA follows: TGTGCCAGCAGCCCCCCAGGACAGACCCTTCATGGCTACACCTTC. Translated: CASSPPGQTLHGYTF. The rearrangement links TRBV5-6 to TRBJ1-2; D may be TRBD1 (6 bases). Germline V gene sequence: CDR1 SGHDT, CDR2 YYEEEE. V lost 4 bases and J 6 bases, leaving 19 bases between the germline ends. This CDR3 has 15 residues.

This clonotype was counted only a few times. V is TRBV6-1 and J is TRBJ1-1; 7 bases are a match to TRBD1. V shed 7 bases and J 4 bases; nucleotides not matched to a gene: 6. This CDR3 comprises 13 residues. Per germline, CDR1 MNHNS and CDR2 SASEGT. The CDR3 is CASMGQFLTEAFF. In nucleotides, the CDR3 is TGTGCCAGCATGGGACAGTTCCTCACTGAAGCTTTCTTT.

This rearrangement joins TRBV7-3 to TRBJ2-5, with 11 nucleotides matching TRBD2. The V gene's germline CDR1 is SGHTA and CDR2 FQGTGA. This CDR3 has 18 residues. V lost 5 bases to trimming and J lost 2 bases; unmatched junction nucleotides: 13. The CDR3 protein is CASSPTVAGGRNQETQYF. The CDR3 bases are TGTGCCAGCAGCCCGACCGTAGCGGGGGGGAGGAATCAAGAGACCCAGTACTTC.

This chain connects TRBV25-1 to TRBJ2-7; perhaps TRBD2 as D (6 bases). Trimming cost V 4 bases and J 3 bases, with 13 bases left between them. This CDR3 has 14 residues. CDR1 and CDR2 (germline): MGHDK, SYGVNS. DNA for the CDR3: TGTGCCAGCAGTGCCGCGGGACGGGTCTACGAGCAGTACTTC. This sequence encodes CASSAAGRVYEQYF.